These 5 T cell receptor beta chains were all obtained from the same sample, sequenced in a study of beta chain features in type 1 diabetes. All of the isolated RNA was reverse transcribed, so expressed TCRB transcripts were sequenced. TCRdb's table, derived via immunoSEQ multiplex PCR, lists solely in-frame clones and lacks some. The sample yields about 140,000 clones, roughly 10% seen once. The sample comprised naive CD4+ T cells from blood. Receptor source: a young man in good health.

The genes are TRBV6-7 and TRBJ2-1, with TRBD1 matching 7 bases. Being an ORF, TRBV6-7 has a function that is uncertain. Germline trimming cut 7 bases from V and 3 bases from J; bases unmatched to any gene: 9. CDR3 length: 15 amino acids. DNA of the CDR3: TGTGCCAGCACACACCGAGGGGGCGGCTACAATGAGCAGTTCTTC. Translation: CASTHRGGGYNEQFF.

This clone has just a few counts. The chain joins TRBV28 to TRBJ1-2; D gene ambiguous. V lost 5 bases and J lost 3, with 16 bases in between. This CDR3 has 15 amino acids. The germline V gene has CDR1 MDHEN and CDR2 SYDVKM. In DNA, the CDR3 is TGTGCCAGCAGTCCCGGCGGAGGGAAAGACTATGGCTACACCTTC. Translating it yields CASSPGGGKDYGYTF.

The chain uses TRBV7-3 and TRBJ2-2, with D unresolved. The ends were cut back, 6 bases at V and 4 bases at J, with 12 bases in the middle. In germline, CDR1 is SGHTA, CDR2 FQGTGA. This CDR3 contains 14 residues. This CDR3 is CASRSYDFTGELFF. In DNA form, the CDR3 reads TGTGCCAGCAGATCCTACGACTTCACCGGGGAGCTGTTTTTT.

This clone was detected a few times. The chain employs TRBV7-7 and TRBJ2-5; 8 positions agree with TRBD2. Germline trimming cut 2 bases from V and 1 base from J; bases unmatched to any gene: 3. CDR3 size: 15 residues. Germline V CDR1 and CDR2: SSHAT, FNYEAQ (reference sequence). The CDR3: CASSLYGGAQETQYF. The CDR3 DNA reads as TGTGCCAGCAGCTTATACGGGGGGGCCCAAGAGACCCAGTACTTC.

Turning to this clone: Additional DNA sequences in this sample encode the identical CDR3. The J gene is TRBJ2-1, the V gene TRBV11-3; 7 bases fit TRBD2. CDR1 is SGHNT and CDR2 is YENEEA in the germline V gene. This CDR3 contains 15 residues. With V trimmed by 1 base and J by 0 bases, 0 bases remained unmatched. CDR3 nucleotides: TGTGCCAGCAGCTTAGGCGGGGGCTCCTACAATGAGCAGTTCTTC. Translation: CASSLGGGSYNEQFF.